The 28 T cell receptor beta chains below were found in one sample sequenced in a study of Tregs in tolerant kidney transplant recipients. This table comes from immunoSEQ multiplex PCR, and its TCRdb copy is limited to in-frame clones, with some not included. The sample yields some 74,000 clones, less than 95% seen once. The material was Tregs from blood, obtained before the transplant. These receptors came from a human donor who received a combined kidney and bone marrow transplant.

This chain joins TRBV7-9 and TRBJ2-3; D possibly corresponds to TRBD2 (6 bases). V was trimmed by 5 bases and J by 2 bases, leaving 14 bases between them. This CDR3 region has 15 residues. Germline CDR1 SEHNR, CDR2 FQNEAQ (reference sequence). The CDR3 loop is CASSQGLRSTDTQYF. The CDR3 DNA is TGTGCCAGCAGCCAGGGACTGAGATCCACAGATACGCAGTATTTT.

The CDR3 DNA follows: TGTGCCAGCAGTCCGGGGGGGCAATTTTACGAGCAGTACTTC. Amino acids: CASSPGGQFYEQYF. The rearrangement uses TRBV28 and TRBJ2-7; 8 bases align to TRBD2. The CDR3 has 14 residues. In germline, CDR1 is MDHEN, CDR2 SYDVKM. Germline trimming cut 5 bases from V and 4 bases from J; bases unmatched to any gene: 7.

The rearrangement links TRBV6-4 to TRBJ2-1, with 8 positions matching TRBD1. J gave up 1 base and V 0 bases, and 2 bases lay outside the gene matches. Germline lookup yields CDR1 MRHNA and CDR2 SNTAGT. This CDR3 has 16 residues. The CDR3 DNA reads TGTGCCAGCAGTGACTCACAGGGGGGTTCCTACAATGAGCAGTTCTTC. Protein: CASSDSQGGSYNEQFF.

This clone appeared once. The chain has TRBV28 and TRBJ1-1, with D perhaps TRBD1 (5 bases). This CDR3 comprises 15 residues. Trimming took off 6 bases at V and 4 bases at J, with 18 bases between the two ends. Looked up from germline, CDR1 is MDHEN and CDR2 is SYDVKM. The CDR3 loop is CASRALRGAVTEAFF. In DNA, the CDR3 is TGTGCCAGCAGGGCCTTGAGGGGCGCCGTCACTGAAGCTTTCTTT.

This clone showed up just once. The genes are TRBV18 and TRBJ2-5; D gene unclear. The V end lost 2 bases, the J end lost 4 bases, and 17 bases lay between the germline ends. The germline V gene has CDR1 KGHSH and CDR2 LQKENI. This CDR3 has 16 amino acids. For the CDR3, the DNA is TGTGCCAGCTCACCATTAGCCCGCTGGGCGCCAGAGACCCAGTACTTC. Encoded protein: CASSPLARWAPETQYF.

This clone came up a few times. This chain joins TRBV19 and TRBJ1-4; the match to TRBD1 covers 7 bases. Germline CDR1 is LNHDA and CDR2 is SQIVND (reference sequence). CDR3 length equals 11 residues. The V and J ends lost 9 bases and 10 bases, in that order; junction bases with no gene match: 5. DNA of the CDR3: TGTGCCAGCCGACAGGGTCCAAAACTGTTTTTT. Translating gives CASRQGPKLFF.

CDR3: CASRPTGSSYEQYF. The CDR3 DNA is TGTGCCAGTAGGCCGACAGGGAGCTCCTACGAGCAGTACTTC. The J gene is TRBJ2-7, the V gene TRBV19; 7 nucleotides match TRBD1. Germline CDR1 reads LNHDA; CDR2 reads SQIVND (reference sequence). This CDR3 contains 14 residues. After removal of 6 bases from V and 0 bases from J, the junction contained 5 bases not matched to a gene. Full variable domain (outside the CDR3, taken from reference TRBV19 and TRBJ2-7): DGGITQSPKYLFRKEGQNVTLSCEQNLNHDAMYWYRQDPGQGLRLIYYSQIVNDFQKGDIAEGYSVSREKKESFPLTVTSAQKNPTAFYLCASRPTGSSYEQYFGPGTRLTVT.

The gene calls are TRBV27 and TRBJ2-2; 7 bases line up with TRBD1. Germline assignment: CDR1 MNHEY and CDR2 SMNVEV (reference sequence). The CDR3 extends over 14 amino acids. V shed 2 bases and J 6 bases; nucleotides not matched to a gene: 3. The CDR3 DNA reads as TGTGCCAGCAGTTTAGGGCAGGGGGCCGGGGAGCTGTTTTTT. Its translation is CASSLGQGAGELFF.

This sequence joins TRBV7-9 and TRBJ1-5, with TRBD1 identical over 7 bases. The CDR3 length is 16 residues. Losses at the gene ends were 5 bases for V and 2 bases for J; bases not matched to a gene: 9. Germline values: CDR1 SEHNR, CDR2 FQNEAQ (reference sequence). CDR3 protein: CASSIYRGGGNQPQHF. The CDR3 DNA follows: TGTGCCAGCAGCATCTACAGGGGTGGAGGCAATCAGCCCCAGCATTTT.

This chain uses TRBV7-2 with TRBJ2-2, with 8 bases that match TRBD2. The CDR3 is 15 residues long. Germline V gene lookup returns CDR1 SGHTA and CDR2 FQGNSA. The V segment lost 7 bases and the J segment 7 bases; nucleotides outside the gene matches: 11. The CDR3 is CASTELITSGGELFF. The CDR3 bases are TGTGCCAGCACCGAACTCATCACTAGCGGCGGGGAGCTGTTTTTT.

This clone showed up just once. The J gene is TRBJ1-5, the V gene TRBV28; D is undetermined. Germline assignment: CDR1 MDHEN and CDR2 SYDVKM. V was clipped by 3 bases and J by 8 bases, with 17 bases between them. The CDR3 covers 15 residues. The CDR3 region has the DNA TGTGCCAGCAGTTTTCGGGGATTTCCCTCGGAGCCCCAGCATTTT. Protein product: CASSFRGFPSEPQHF. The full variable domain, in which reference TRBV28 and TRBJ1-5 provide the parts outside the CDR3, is DVKVTQSSRYLVKRTGEKVFLECVQDMDHENMFWYRQDPGLGLRLIYFSYDVKMKEKGDIPEGYSVSREKKERFSLILESASTNQTSMYLCASSFRGFPSEPQHFGDGTRLSIL.

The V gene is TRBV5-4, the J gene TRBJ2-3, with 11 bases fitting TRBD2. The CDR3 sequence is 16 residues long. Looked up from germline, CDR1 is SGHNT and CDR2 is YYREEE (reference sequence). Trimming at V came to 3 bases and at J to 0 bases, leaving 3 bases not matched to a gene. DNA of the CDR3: TGTGCCAGCAGCTCTTTAGCGGGAGGGAGCACAGATACGCAGTATTTT. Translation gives CASSSLAGGSTDTQYF.

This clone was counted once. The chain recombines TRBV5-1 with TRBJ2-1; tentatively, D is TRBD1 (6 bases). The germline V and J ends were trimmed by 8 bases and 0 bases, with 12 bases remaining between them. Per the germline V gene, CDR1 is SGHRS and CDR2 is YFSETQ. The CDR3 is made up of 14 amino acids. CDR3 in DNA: TGCGCCAGTTCACAGGACAGCTCCTACAATGAGCAGTTCTTC. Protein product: CASSQDSSYNEQFF.

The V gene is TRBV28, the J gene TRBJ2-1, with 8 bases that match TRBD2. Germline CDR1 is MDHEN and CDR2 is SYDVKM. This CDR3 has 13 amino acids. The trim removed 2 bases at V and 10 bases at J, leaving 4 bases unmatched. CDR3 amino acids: CASSLDRLAEQFF. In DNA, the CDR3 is TGTGCCAGCAGTTTAGACAGACTAGCGGAGCAGTTCTTC.

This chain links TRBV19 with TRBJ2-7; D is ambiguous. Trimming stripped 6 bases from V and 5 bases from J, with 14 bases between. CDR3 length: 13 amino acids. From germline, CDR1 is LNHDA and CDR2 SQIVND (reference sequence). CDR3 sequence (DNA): TGTGCCAGTAGCATTGAAGCGACCCACGAGCAGTACTTC. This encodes CASSIEATHEQYF.

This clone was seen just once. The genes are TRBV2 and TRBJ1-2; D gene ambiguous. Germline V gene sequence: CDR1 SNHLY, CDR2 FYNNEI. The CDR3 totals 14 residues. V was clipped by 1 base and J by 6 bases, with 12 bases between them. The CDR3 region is CASSEDPVVDGYTF. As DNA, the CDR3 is TGTGCCAGCAGTGAAGACCCGGTCGTTGATGGCTACACCTTC.

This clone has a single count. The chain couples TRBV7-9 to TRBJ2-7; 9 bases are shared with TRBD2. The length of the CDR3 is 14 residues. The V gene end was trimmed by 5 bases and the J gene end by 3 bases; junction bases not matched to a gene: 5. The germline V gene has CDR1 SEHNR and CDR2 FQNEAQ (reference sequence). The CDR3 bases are TGTGCCAGCAGCCTTAGCGGGAGTGGCTACGAGCAGTACTTC. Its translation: CASSLSGSGYEQYF.

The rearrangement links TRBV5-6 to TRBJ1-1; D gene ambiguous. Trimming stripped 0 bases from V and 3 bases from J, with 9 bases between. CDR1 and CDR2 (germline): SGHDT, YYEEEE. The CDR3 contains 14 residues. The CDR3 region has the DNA TGTGCCAGCAGCTTGGGACTTAGGGACACTGAAGCTTTCTTT. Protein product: CASSLGLRDTEAFF.

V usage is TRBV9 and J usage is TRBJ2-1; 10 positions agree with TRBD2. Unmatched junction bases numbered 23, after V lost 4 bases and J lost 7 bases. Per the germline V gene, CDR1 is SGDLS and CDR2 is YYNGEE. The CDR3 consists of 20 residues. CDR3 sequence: CASSSRRGHLSGRSVNEQFF. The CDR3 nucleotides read TGTGCCAGCAGCTCCAGGAGGGGACACCTTAGCGGGAGGAGTGTTAATGAGCAGTTCTTC.

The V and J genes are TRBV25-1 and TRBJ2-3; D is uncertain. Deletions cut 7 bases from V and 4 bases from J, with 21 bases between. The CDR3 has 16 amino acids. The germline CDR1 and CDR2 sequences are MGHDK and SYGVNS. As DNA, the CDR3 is TGTGCCAGCAAAGGCGTCGGGTGGGTGCTCCCAGATACGCAGTATTTT. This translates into CASKGVGWVLPDTQYF. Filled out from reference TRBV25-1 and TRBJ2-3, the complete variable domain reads EADIYQTPRYLVIGTGKKITLECSQTMGHDKMYWYQQDPGMELHLIHYSYGVNSTEKGDLSSESTVSRIRTEHFPLTLESARPSHTSQYLCASKGVGWVLPDTQYFGPGTRLTVL.

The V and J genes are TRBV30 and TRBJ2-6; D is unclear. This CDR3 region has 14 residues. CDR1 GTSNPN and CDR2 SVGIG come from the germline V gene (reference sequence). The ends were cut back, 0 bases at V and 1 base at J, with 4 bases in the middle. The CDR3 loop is CAWSVMSGANVLTF. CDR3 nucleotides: TGTGCCTGGAGTGTAATGTCTGGGGCCAACGTCCTGACTTTC.

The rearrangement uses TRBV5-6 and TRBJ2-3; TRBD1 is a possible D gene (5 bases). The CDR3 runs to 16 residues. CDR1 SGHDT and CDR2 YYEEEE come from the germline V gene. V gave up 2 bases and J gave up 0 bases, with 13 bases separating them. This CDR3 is CASSLERQRSTDTQYF. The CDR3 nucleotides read TGTGCCAGCAGCTTAGAGAGACAGCGAAGCACAGATACGCAGTATTTT.

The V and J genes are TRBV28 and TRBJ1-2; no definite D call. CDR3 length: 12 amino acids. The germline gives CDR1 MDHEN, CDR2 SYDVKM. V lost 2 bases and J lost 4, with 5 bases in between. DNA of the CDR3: TGTGCCAGCAGTTTAGACGGCTATGGCTACACCTTC. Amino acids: CASSLDGYGYTF.

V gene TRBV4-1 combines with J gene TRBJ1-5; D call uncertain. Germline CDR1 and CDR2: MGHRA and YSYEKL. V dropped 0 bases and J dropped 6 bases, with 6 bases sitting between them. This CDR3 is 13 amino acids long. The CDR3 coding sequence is TGCGCCAGCAGCCAAGAGTGGGGTCAGCCCCAGCATTTT. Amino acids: CASSQEWGQPQHF.

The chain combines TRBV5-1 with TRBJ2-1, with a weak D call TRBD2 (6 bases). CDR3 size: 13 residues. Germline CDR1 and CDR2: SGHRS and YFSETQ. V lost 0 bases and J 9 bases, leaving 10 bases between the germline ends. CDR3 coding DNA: TGCGCCAGCAGCTTGGAACTAGCACCTGAGCAGTTCTTC. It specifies CASSLELAPEQFF.

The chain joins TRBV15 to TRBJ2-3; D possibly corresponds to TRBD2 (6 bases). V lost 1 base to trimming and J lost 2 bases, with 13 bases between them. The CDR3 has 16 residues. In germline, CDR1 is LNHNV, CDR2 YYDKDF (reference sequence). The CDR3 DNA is TGTGCCACCAGCAGAGCCCTCGGACTAAACACAGATACGCAGTATTTT. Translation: CATSRALGLNTDTQYF.

CDR3 in DNA: TGTGCCTGGAGTTGGGGCTACGAGCAGTACTTC. Residues: CAWSWGYEQYF. The chain uses TRBV30 and TRBJ2-7; D call uncertain. Germline-derived CDR1 and CDR2 are GTSNPN and SVGIG (reference sequence). The ends were cut back, 2 bases at V and 3 bases at J, with 5 bases in the middle. This CDR3 is 11 amino acids long.

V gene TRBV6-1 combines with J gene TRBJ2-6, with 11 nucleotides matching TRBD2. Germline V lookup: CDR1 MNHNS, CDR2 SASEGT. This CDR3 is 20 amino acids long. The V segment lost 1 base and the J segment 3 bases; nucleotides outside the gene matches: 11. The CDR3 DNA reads TGTGCCAGCAGTGAAGGTCGTCTAGCGGGAGGCCATCGTGGGGCCAACGTCCTGACTTTC. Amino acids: CASSEGRLAGGHRGANVLTF.